This section outlines one T cell receptor (beta chain) sequence together with its context. Antigen: not known. Time point meaning: patch test 1, 2 weeks after DPC sensitization. Treatment specified: therapeutic diphenylcyclopropenone sensitization with weekly scalp DPC. This CDR3 has 16 amino acids. Looked up from germline, CDR1 is DFQATT and CDR2 is SNEGSKA (reference sequence). V shed 0 bases, J shed 4 bases, and the junction held 7 bases outside the gene matches. These data come from a study of human T cells and chemical hapten exposure. Turning to the study itself: The patient population, which was mostly female, had alopecia areata, totalis or universalis. Slight volume differences across pooled libraries mainly accounted for varying per-sample TCR yields.

Study findings and constraints: Patch test scores rose with PT1 expanded TCR counts, a positive correlation.

Original processing notes: TCRs per sample had a median of approximately 98,000 and ranged from roughly 23,224 to 700,000. TCRdb re-analysed the RACE reads in MiXCR, keeping a single row per CDR3 protein. These V and J calls are TCRdb output, not the study's own analysis. Among some 380,000 distinct CDR3 sequences, roughly 4.8% were seen once, and the ten largest hold approximately 2.5%. This sample comprised whole blood, obtained in connection with sensitization to the hapten diphenylcyclopropenone (DPC). This TCR came from a woman aged 50 to 60 with alopecia areata. Some clones in this sample may be carry-over from other donors' samples. The gene calls are TRBV20-1 and TRBJ2-1; 9 bases map to TRBD2. The CDR3 nucleotides are TGCAGTGCTAGAGATAATAGCGGGAGACGTTACAATGAGCAGTTCTTC. This sequence encodes CSARDNSGRRYNEQFF.